Below, 5 T cell receptor beta chains from the same sample are listed, as sequenced in a study of blood T cell repertoires in COVID-19. Data came from immunoSEQ multiplex PCR; TCRdb stores just in-frame clones and leaves some out. Here the sample spans about 100,000 clones, around 86% being singletons. The sequencing sample was made of peripheral blood. The receptors were gathered from a man in his sixties with acute or convalescent COVID-19.

This chain links TRBV6-5 with TRBJ2-3, with 8 bases matching TRBD1. The CDR3 runs 14 residues. V shed 6 bases, J shed 2 bases, and the junction held 4 bases outside the gene matches. Germline-derived CDR1 and CDR2 are MNHEY and SVGAGI. The CDR3 bases are TGTGCCAGCAGCCGGGACAGGAACACAGATACGCAGTATTTT. It yields the protein CASSRDRNTDTQYF.

V and J are TRBV29-1 and TRBJ1-5, with D maybe TRBD1 (5 bases). CDR3 size: 13 residues. The germline V and J ends were trimmed by 6 bases and 3 bases, with 12 bases remaining between them. Germline V gene data show CDR1 as SQVTM and CDR2 as ANQGSEA. CDR3 sequence: CSVVAGNNQPQHF. The CDR3 nucleotides read TGCAGCGTAGTAGCAGGGAACAATCAGCCCCAGCATTTT.

In this sample, this clone turned up a few times. This sequence joins TRBV4-1 and TRBJ1-4; 9 nucleotides agree with TRBD1. The V segment lost 4 bases and the J segment 8 bases; nucleotides outside the gene matches: 5. CDR3 length: 14 amino acids. CDR1 and CDR2 (germline): MGHRA, YSYEKL. Written as DNA, the CDR3 is TGCGCCAGCAGCCCGGGACAGGGCGTCGAAAAACTGTTTTTT. As protein: CASSPGQGVEKLFF.

This clone appeared once. The chain combines TRBV20-1 with TRBJ2-7, with D unresolved. Trimming left V 2 bases short and J 9 bases short, with 11 bases between. This CDR3 has 11 residues. Per germline, CDR1 DFQATT and CDR2 SNEGSKA (reference sequence). As DNA, the CDR3 is TGCAGTGCTAGAACAAGCGTGGGGCAGTACTTC. Its protein product is CSARTSVGQYF.

This chain joins TRBV15 and TRBJ2-3, with 9 bases identical to TRBD2. Unmatched junction bases numbered 4, after V lost 3 bases and J lost 0 bases. The germline CDR1 and CDR2 sequences are LNHNV and YYDKDF (reference sequence). This CDR3 spans 16 amino acids. CDR3 loop: CATSRRSGGSTDTQYF. In nucleotides, the CDR3 is TGTGCCACCAGCAGGCGTAGCGGGGGTAGCACAGATACGCAGTATTTT.